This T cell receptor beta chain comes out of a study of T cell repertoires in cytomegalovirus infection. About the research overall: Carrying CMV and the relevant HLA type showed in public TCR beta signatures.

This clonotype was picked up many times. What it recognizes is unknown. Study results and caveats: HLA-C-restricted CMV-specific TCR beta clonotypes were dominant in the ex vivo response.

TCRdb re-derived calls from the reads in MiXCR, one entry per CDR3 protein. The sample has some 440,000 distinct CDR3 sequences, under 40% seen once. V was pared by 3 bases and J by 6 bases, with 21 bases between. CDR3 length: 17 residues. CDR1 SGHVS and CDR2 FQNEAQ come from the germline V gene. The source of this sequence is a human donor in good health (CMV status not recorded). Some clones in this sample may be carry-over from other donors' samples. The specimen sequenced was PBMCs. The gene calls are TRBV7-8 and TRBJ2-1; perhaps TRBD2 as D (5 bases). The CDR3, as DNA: TGTGCCAGCAGCTTGGCCCGAGCGGTGGGAAGTCCCAATGAGCAGTTCTTC. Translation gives CASSLARAVGSPNEQFF.